This TCR beta chain is from a study of Graves' ophthalmopathy and Graves' hyperthyroidism. This clonotype was recorded at least ten times. CDR3 size: 12 residues. Germline V CDR1 and CDR2: SQVTM, ANQGSEA. Trimming took 6 bases from V and 5 from J, leaving 13 bases between them. A diagnosis was made from clinical symptoms together with serum thyroxine, TRAb, thyroid ultrasound and orbital computed tomography. The study amplified TCR beta CDR3 regions using RNA transcripts. First-round RT-PCR used HTBI primers; second-round multiplex PCR followed. In TCRdb, the multiplex PCR reads were re-called with MiXCR into one record per CDR3 protein. This table holds roughly 400,000 distinct CDR3 sequences, about a sixth found once.

The source is an adult woman with stable Graves' hyperthyroidism. This rearrangement joins TRBV29-1 to TRBJ2-5; D may correspond to TRBD1 or TRBD2 (5 bases each). Sequencing was done on a sample of peripheral blood. CDR3 in DNA: TGCAGCGTAGGGACGGGGCTTGAGACCCAGTACTTC. Translating gives CSVGTGLETQYF.